A selection of T cell receptor beta chains follows, all from one sample in a study of CD8 T cells in ankylosing spondylitis. One entry per CDR3 protein results from TCRdb running MiXCR on the 5' RACE reads. The repertoire has some 250,000 distinct CDR3 sequences, about 10% of them found once; the top ten carry around 6.5%. The sequencing sample was made of blood, either unsorted or a sorted T cell fraction (not recorded which). Receptors were obtained from a male donor with ankylosing spondylitis or in good health (not recorded which). Each CDR3 is given with its conserved first and last residue. D genes are given only for firm matches. Expanded clones get a size class; other rows say once, few or many, or leave the size out.

D gene	V gene	J gene	clone size	CDR3 DNA	CDR3 protein
TRBD2	TRBV7-3	TRBJ2-1	few	TGTGCCAGCAGCCTAGCGGGGCCCCAATCCAATGAGCAGTTCTTC	CASSLAGPQSNEQFF
TRBD2	TRBV5-1	TRBJ2-1	many	TGCGCCAGCAGCCTGGGACTAAGCGGGAGAAGAGCTGAGCAGTTCTTC	CASSLGLSGRRAEQFF
NA	TRBV5-1	TRBJ2-7	NA	TGCGCCAGCAGCTTTGACTCCCACGAGCAGTACTTC	CASSFDSHEQYF
TRBD1	TRBV5-1	TRBJ1-1	few	TGCGCCAGCAGCGGGTGGACAGGCGCTAACACTGAAGCTTTCTTT	CASSGWTGANTEAFF
TRBD2	TRBV20-1	TRBJ2-1	many	TGCAGTGCTTACCTAGCGGGAGGGCCGAGTTACAATGAGCAGTTCTTC	CSAYLAGGPSYNEQFF
NA	TRBV3-1	TRBJ1-5	many	TGTGCCAGCAGCCATAGACAGGAAGTTCAGCCCCAGCATTTT	CASSHRQEVQPQHF
TRBD1	TRBV3-1	TRBJ2-2	NA	TGTGCCAGCAGCCGGGACAGGGACACCGGGGAGCTGTTTTTT	CASSRDRDTGELFF
NA	TRBV10-3	TRBJ1-1	few	TGTGCCATCAGTGAGCGGGGGACTGAAGCTTTCTTT	CAISERGTEAFF
NA	TRBV15	TRBJ2-1	many	TGTGCCACCAGCAGAGATCCCGGGACACAGCAGTTCTTC	CATSRDPGTQQFF
TRBD2	TRBV20-1	TRBJ2-7	NA	TGCAGTGCTAGCGTCGCGGGAGGGACAGACTCCGAGCAGTACTTC	CSASVAGGTDSEQYF
NA	TRBV20-1	TRBJ2-7	many	TGCAGTGCTAGAGATCCTTCCTCCGGGACCTCCTACGAGCAGTACTTC	CSARDPSSGTSYEQYF
TRBD2	TRBV7-8	TRBJ2-1	NA	TGTGCCTGCAGCTTAGAGGCGGGGGGGCAGGTTAATGAGCAGTTCTTC	CACSLEAGGQVNEQFF
TRBD1	TRBV20-1	TRBJ1-1	many	TGCAGTGCTAGAGATCCGGGACAGCTTGAAGCTTTCTTT	CSARDPGQLEAFF
TRBD1	TRBV5-1	TRBJ2-1	many	TGCGCCAGCAGCTTCCGGCAGGGGGTCTCCTACAATGAGCAGTTCTTC	CASSFRQGVSYNEQFF
TRBD1	TRBV7-3	TRBJ2-3	few	TGTGCCAGCAGCTTACGATACAGGGGCGCCCTGGCAGATACGCAGTATTTT	CASSLRYRGALADTQYF
NA	TRBV20-1	TRBJ2-1	many	TGCAGTGCTAGGGGGGGTAACTACAATGAGCAGTTCTTC	CSARGGNYNEQFF
NA	TRBV5-6	TRBJ2-1	many	TGTGCCAGCAGCTTGAGTAAGAGAGGTGTCTCCTACAATGAGCAGTTCTTC	CASSLSKRGVSYNEQFF
TRBD2	TRBV6-2/TRBV6-3	TRBJ2-7	many	TGTGCCAGCACCCATTCGGGGGGACCCTACGAGCAGTACTTC	CASTHSGGPYEQYF
TRBD1	TRBV28	TRBJ1-5	NA	TGTGCCAGCAGCCGCGACAGGGGGAGCAATCAGCCCCAGCATTTT	CASSRDRGSNQPQHF
NA	TRBV9	TRBJ2-1	many	TGTGCCAGCAGCGTAGGTGGAGGGGGATTACTAAACAATGAGCAGTTCTTC	CASSVGGGGLLNNEQFF
TRBD1	TRBV10-3	TRBJ2-7	many	TGTGCCATCGGACAGGGGGCAACCGAGCAGTACTTC	CAIGQGATEQYF
NA	TRBV20-1	TRBJ2-7	many	TGCAGTGCCCTTTTTGACGAGCAGTACTTC	CSALFDEQYF
NA	TRBV20-1	TRBJ2-5	NA	TGCAGTGCTAGAGATCCGGGGTTTGGGGAGACCCAGTACTTC	CSARDPGFGETQYF
NA	TRBV12-3/TRBV12-4	TRBJ2-3	many	TGTGCCGCCGCGGGACTGGCAAACACAGATACGCAGTATTTT	CAAAGLANTDTQYF
TRBD2	TRBV4-2	TRBJ2-7	NA	TGTGCCAGCAGCCCCGGGCTAGCGGGAGACCCCTACGAGCAGTACTTC	CASSPGLAGDPYEQYF